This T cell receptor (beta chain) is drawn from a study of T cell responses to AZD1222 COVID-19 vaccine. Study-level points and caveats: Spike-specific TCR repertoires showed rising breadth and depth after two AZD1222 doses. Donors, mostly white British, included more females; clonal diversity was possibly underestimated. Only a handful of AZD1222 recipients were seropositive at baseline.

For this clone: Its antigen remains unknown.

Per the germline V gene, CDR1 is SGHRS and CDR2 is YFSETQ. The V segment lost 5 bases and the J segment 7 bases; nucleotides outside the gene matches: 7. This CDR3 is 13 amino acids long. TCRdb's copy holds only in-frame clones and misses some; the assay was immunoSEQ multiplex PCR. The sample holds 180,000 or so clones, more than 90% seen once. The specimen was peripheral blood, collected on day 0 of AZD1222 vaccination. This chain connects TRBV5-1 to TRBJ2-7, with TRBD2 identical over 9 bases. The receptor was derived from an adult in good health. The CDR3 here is CASRREGHGEQYF. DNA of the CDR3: TGCGCCAGCAGGCGGGAGGGCCACGGAGAGCAGTACTTC.